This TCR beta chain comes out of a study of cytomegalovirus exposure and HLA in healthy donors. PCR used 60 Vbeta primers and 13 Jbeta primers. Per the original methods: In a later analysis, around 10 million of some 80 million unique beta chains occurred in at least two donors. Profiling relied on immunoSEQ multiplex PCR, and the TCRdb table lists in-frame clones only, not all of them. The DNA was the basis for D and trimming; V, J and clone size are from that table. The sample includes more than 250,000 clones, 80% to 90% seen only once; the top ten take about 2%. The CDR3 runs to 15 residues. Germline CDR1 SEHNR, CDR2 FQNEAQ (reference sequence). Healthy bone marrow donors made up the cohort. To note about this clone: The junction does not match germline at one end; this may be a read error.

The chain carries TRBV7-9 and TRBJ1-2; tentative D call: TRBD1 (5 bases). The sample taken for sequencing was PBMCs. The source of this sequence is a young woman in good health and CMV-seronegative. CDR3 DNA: TGTTCCAGCAGCTTAGAGCACAGGAAGGTAGAAGGCTACACCTTC. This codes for CSSSLEHRKVEGYTF.